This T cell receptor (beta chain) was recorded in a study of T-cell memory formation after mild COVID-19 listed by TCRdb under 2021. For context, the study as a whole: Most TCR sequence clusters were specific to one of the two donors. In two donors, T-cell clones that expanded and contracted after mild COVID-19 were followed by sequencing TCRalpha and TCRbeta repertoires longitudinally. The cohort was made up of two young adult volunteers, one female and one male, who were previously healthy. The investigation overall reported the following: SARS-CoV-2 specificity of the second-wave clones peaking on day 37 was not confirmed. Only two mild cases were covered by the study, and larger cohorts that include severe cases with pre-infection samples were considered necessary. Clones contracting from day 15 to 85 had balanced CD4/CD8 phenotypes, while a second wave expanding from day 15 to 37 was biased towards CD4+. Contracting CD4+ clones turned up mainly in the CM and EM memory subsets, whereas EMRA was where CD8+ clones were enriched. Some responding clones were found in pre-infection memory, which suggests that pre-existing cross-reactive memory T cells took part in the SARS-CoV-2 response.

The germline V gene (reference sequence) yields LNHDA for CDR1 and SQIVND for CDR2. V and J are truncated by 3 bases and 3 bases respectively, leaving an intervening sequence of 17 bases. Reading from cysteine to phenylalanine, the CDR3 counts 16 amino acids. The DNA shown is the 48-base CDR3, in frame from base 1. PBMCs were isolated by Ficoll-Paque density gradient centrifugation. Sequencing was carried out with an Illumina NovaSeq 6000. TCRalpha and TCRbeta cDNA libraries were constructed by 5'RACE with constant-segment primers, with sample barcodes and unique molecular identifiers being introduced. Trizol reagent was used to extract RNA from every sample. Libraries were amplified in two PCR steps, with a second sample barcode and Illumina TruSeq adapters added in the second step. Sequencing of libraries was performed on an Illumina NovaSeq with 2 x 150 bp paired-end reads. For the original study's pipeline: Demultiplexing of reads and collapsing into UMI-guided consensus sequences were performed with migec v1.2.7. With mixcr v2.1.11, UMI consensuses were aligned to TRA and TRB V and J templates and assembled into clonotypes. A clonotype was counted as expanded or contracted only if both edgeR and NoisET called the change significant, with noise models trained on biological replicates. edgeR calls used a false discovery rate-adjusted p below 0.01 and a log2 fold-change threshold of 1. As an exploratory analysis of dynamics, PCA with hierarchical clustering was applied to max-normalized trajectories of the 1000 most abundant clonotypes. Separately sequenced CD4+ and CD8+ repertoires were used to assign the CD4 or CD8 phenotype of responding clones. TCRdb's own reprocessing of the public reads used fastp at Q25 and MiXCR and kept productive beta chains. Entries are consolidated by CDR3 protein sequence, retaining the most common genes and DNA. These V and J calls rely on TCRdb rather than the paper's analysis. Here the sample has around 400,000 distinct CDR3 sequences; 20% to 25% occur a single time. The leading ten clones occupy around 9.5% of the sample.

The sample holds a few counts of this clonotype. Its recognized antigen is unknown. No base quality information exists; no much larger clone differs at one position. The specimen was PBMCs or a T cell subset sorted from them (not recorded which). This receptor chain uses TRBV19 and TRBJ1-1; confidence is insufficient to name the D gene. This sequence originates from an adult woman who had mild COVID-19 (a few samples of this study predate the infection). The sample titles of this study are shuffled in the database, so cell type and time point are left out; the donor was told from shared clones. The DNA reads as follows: TGTGCCAGTAGTATCTCCGCCGGGCCCCCCTACACTGAAGCTTTCTTT. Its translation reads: CASSISAGPPYTEAFF.